What follows describes a single TCR beta chain. This sample was included in a study of shared clonotypes between healthy human individuals. TCRdb keeps only in-frame clones here, not all; method: immunoSEQ multiplex PCR. This sample has a few million clones, with about 94% found just once. J lost 4 bases, V lost 7 bases, and 11 bases had no gene match. The CDR3 runs to 16 residues. The germline V gene encodes CDR1 SGHAT and CDR2 FQNNGV. The sample consisted of naive CD4+ T cells sorted from blood. Indicated subset: CD45RA+ positively selected. The sequence came from a man between 18 and 29 years old in good health. The chain recombines TRBV11-2 with TRBJ2-1; 9 positions match TRBD2. The CDR3 sequence is CASNPPDAGGYNEQFF. The CDR3 DNA follows: TGTGCCAGCAACCCCCCTGATGCGGGAGGGTACAATGAGCAGTTCTTC.